This T cell receptor (beta chain) was recovered during a study of Ad26.COV2.S vaccination and SARS-CoV-2 variants. CDR1 and CDR2 from the germline V gene are SGDLS and YYNGEE. This CDR3 is 14 amino acids long. V lost 4 bases, J lost 12 bases, and 10 bases stayed unmatched. Measured with immunoSEQ multiplex PCR; TCRdb has only the in-frame clones, and not every one. The sample shows fewer than 400,000 clones, 88% of them seen only once. Treatment here: around 19 received Ad26.COV2.S at low or high dose, single or two shots; roughly 5 received placebo; per-sample allocation not given. Following the first vaccine or placebo injection, samples were taken on day 63.

This sequence was found in a person aged 18 to 59 who received the Ad26.COV2.S COVID-19 vaccine or a placebo. This sample comprised peripheral blood, obtained in a trial of Ad26.COV2.S vaccine versus placebo. The rearrangement joins TRBV9 to TRBJ2-7, with 13 bases fitting TRBD2. This chain's CDR3 is CASSPRTSGGATYF. CDR3 nucleotide sequence: TGTGCCAGCAGCCCAAGGACTAGCGGGGGCGCGACGTACTTC.